The TCR beta chain described here comes from a study of blood T cells in healthy people across ages. Together with a sample-barcoded 5' primer, a J-beta primer mix was included in a second PCR lasting about 6 to 12 cycles. Each CDR3 protein gets one entry after TCRdb re-called the 5' RACE reads with MiXCR. Altogether around 1,100,000 distinct CDR3 sequences are present, 35% to 45% being singletons, with the ten largest covering around 13%. Regarding this clonotype: One end of the junction fails to match germline, which may point to a read error.

Sequencing was carried out using blood. This clonotype was sampled from a man younger than 35 in good health.

CDR3 amino acids: CAGSSRGDRGNYEQFF. The CDR3 DNA is TGTGCCGGCAGCTCGAGGGGGGACAGGGGTAACTACGAGCAGTTCTTC. The V and J genes are TRBV9 and TRBJ2-1, with 10 bases identical to TRBD1. The CDR3 is 16 residues long. Germline loops: CDR1 SGDLS, CDR2 YYNGEE. The full variable domain, its missing parts supplied by reference TRBV9 and TRBJ2-1, is DSGVTQTPKHLITATGQRVTLRCSPRSGDLSVYWYQQSLDQGLQFLIQYYNGEERAKGNILERFSAQQFPDLHSELNLSSLELGDSALYFCAGSSRGDRGNYEQFFGPGTRLTVL.